Below, 14 T cell receptor beta chains from the same sample are listed, as sequenced in a study of T cell repertoires in cytomegalovirus infection. No cognate antigen is known for these TCRs. TCRdb re-called the reads with MiXCR, one entry per CDR3 protein. The table lists roughly 19,000 distinct CDR3 sequences, approximately 39% of them singletons. Sequencing used CD8+ T cells from cultured PBMCs, obtained from culture after CMV antigen stimulation. The receptors here all came from a human donor in good health (CMV status not recorded). Some clones in this sample may be carry-over from other donors' samples.

The CDR3 nucleotides are TGTGCCAGTCGCATCTTACCGGGGGGGCCTGGAGATACGCAGTATTTT. Translating it yields CASRILPGGPGDTQYF. The chain carries TRBV19 and TRBJ2-3; 8 bases align to TRBD2. The V and J ends lost 8 bases and 5 bases, in that order; junction bases with no gene match: 15. The CDR3 runs to 16 residues. The germline gives CDR1 LNHDA, CDR2 SQIVND (reference sequence).

This clonotype was picked up a small number of times. The V gene is TRBV7-2, the J gene TRBJ1-1; the D is unclear. The CDR3 is 14 amino acids. Germline V gene data show CDR1 as SGHTA and CDR2 as FQGNSA. V lost 5 bases to trimming and J lost 5 bases, with 15 bases between them. The CDR3 region is CASSRDYGGTEAFF. The CDR3 DNA is TGTGCCAGCAGCCGTGATTATGGAGGAACTGAAGCTTTCTTT.

The chain has TRBV6-5 and TRBJ2-7; 10 nucleotides agree with TRBD2. Unmatched junction bases numbered 5, after V lost 5 bases and J lost 4 bases. This CDR3 comprises 14 residues. Germline CDR1 is MNHEY and CDR2 is SVGAGI. DNA for the CDR3: TGTGCCAGCAGTCCTAGCGGGAGTGGGTACGAGCAGTACTTC. Translated, it gives CASSPSGSGYEQYF.

This clonotype was seen repeatedly, ten times or more. The rearrangement joins TRBV7-3 to TRBJ2-5, with 10 bases that match TRBD2. The germline gives CDR1 SGHTA, CDR2 FQGTGA. The V segment lost 3 bases and the J segment 5 bases; nucleotides outside the gene matches: 9. The CDR3 is 16 residues long. The CDR3 nucleotides read TGTGCCAGCAGCTTGAGCGGGGGGGTGTTCGACGAGACCCAGTACTTC. Translated, it gives CASSLSGGVFDETQYF.

By its share, this clonotype is medium-sized. The genes are TRBV7-9 and TRBJ2-7, with D unclear. CDR1 is SEHNR, CDR2 FQNEAQ, per germline (reference sequence). With 5 bases removed from V and 3 bases from J, the gap between germline ends came to 14 bases. The CDR3 consists of 14 residues. As DNA, the CDR3 is TGTGCCAGCAGCCATCCGCCCCGAAGCTACGAGCAGTACTTC. This translates into CASSHPPRSYEQYF.

This clonotype was counted between two and nine times. This chain joins TRBV7-2 and TRBJ1-1; the D is unclear. With 0 bases removed from V and 8 bases from J, the gap between germline ends came to 10 bases. Per the germline V gene, CDR1 is SGHTA and CDR2 is FQGNSA. The CDR3 totals 13 residues. DNA of the CDR3: TGTGCCAGCAGCTTAGCCACAGCATGGGAAGCTTTCTTT. This encodes CASSLATAWEAFF.

This chain uses TRBV19 with TRBJ2-7; 7 positions match TRBD2. Germline CDR1 reads LNHDA; CDR2 reads SQIVND (reference sequence). The V gene end was trimmed by 7 bases and the J gene end by 5 bases; junction bases not matched to a gene: 14. The CDR3 is 15 residues long. The CDR3 nucleotides are TGTGCCAGTAAGGGAGGGAGGGCCCTTGGGGACGAGCAGTACTTC. This codes for CASKGGRALGDEQYF.

In regard to this clonotype: Just one base apart from a much larger clone, this may be a read error. The chain is built from TRBV6-1 and TRBJ1-5; D is unclear. This CDR3 comprises 14 residues. Germline loops: CDR1 MNHNS, CDR2 SASEGT. In nucleotides, the CDR3 is TGTGTCAGCAAAGGAATTAATAGCAATCAGCCCCAGCATTTT. Encoded protein: CVSKGINSNQPQHF.

V is TRBV2 and J is TRBJ2-7; D perhaps matches TRBD1 (6 bases). CDR3 length: 13 amino acids. With 7 bases removed from V and 0 bases from J, the gap between germline ends came to 10 bases. Germline assignment: CDR1 SNHLY and CDR2 FYNNEI. This CDR3 is CASTRQDSYEQYF. The DNA of the CDR3 is TGTGCCAGCACCCGACAGGACTCCTACGAGCAGTACTTC. The complete variable domain, with remaining parts taken from reference TRBV2 and TRBJ2-7, reads EPEVTQTPSHQVTQMGQEVILRCVPISNHLYFYWYRQILGQKVEFLVSFYNNEISEKSEIFDDQFSVERPDGSNFTLKIRSTKLEDSAMYFCASTRQDSYEQYFGPGTRLTVT.

This chain uses TRBV12-3 or TRBV12-4 with TRBJ2-5, with TRBD1 matching 11 bases. The V and J ends lost 4 bases and 0 bases, in that order; junction bases with no gene match: 13. The CDR3 is 19 amino acids. The CDR3 loop is CASSSGGRPGQGDQETQYF. The CDR3 region has the DNA TGTGCCAGCAGTTCCGGGGGCCGCCCGGGACAGGGGGACCAAGAGACCCAGTACTTC.

This chain connects TRBV7-6 to TRBJ1-3; unclear D gene. This CDR3 spans 14 amino acids. Deletions cut 1 base from V and 5 bases from J, with 9 bases between. Germline V lookup: CDR1 SGHVS, CDR2 FNYEAQ. CDR3 protein: CASSLDARRNTIYF. The CDR3 nucleotides are TGTGCCAGCAGCTTAGATGCACGAAGAAACACCATATATTTT.

This chain links TRBV4-1 with TRBJ2-3; D possibly corresponds to TRBD1 (5 bases). There are 15 residues in the CDR3. Looked up from germline, CDR1 is MGHRA and CDR2 is YSYEKL. Trimming removed 0 bases at V and 8 bases at J, with 15 bases between. CDR3 sequence (DNA): TGCGCCAGCAGCCAAGATGGGGCAGGGCCACCTACGCAGTATTTT. Protein: CASSQDGAGPPTQYF.

The V and J genes are TRBV12-3 or TRBV12-4 and TRBJ1-2, with unresolved D. The CDR3 is 12 residues long. V gave up 2 bases and J gave up 5 bases, with 6 bases separating them. CDR3 nucleotide sequence: TGTGCCAGCAGTTTAATGGGGTATGGCTACACCTTC. It encodes CASSLMGYGYTF.

This chain joins TRBV4-3 and TRBJ1-2, with TRBD1 identical over 7 bases. Germline assignment: CDR1 LGHNA and CDR2 YSLEER. The CDR3 runs to 15 residues. J lost 2 bases, V lost 0 bases, and 3 bases had no gene match. In DNA, the CDR3 is TGCGCCAGCAGCCAAGATCGGACAGGCAACTATGGCTACACCTTC. It yields the protein CASSQDRTGNYGYTF.